This is a list of T cell receptor beta chains from one sample in a study of a mutant IDH1 vaccine in newly diagnosed glioma. For these TCRs, the target antigens are not known. Measured with immunoSEQ multiplex PCR; TCRdb has only the in-frame clones, and not every one. The repertoire holds about 74,000 clones, with 85% to 90% as singletons. Sample: PBMCs, taken from a glioma patient whose treatment included an IDH1 peptide vaccine. The receptors here all came from a man younger than 45 with glioma. Both conserved end residues are part of each CDR3. A D gene is named only where the DNA matches it firmly. Clone size is stated in some rows and not others, as once, few, many or a class when expanded.

CDR3 length	D gene	J gene	V gene	clone size	CDR3 protein	CDR3 DNA
14	.	TRBJ2-1	TRBV28	.	CAIRSGPAYNEQFF	TGTGCCATCCGCTCGGGGCCCGCCTACAATGAGCAGTTCTTC
16	TRBD2	TRBJ2-5	TRBV11-2	.	CASSLVTGTSGETQYF	TGTGCCAGCAGCCTAGTAACCGGGACTAGCGGCGAGACCCAGTACTTC
15	TRBD2	TRBJ2-1	TRBV5-4	.	CASSFRTSGSNEQFF	TGTGCCAGCAGCTTCCGGACTAGCGGGAGTAATGAGCAGTTCTTC
15	TRBD2	TRBJ2-1	TRBV7-7	.	CASSPATSGYNEQFF	TGTGCCAGCAGCCCGGCGACTAGCGGGTACAATGAGCAGTTCTTC
17	TRBD2	TRBJ2-5	TRBV7-6	.	CASSLVPSGRGGETQYF	TGTGCCAGCAGCTTGGTTCCTAGCGGGAGGGGGGGAGAGACCCAGTACTTC
12	.	TRBJ2-1	TRBV30	once	CAWSRTPGEQFF	TGTGCCTGGAGTCGGACCCCGGGGGAGCAGTTCTTC
14	TRBD1	TRBJ1-4	TRBV5-5	.	CASSFLQGSEKLFF	TGTGCCAGCAGTTTTCTACAGGGGAGTGAAAAACTGTTTTTT
13	.	TRBJ1-5	TRBV5-6	.	CASSFRGHQPQHF	TGTGCCAGCAGCTTTCGGGGCCATCAGCCCCAGCATTTT
16	TRBD1	TRBJ1-2	TRBV5-5	.	CASSLDRDSSNYGYTF	TGTGCCAGCAGCTTGGACCGGGACAGCTCTAACTATGGCTACACCTTC
15	.	TRBJ2-2	TRBV9	.	CASSVDSFNTGELFF	TGTGCCAGCAGCGTAGATTCGTTTAACACCGGGGAGCTGTTTTTT
14	TRBD2	TRBJ2-7	TRBV28	.	CASSLPGLPYEQYF	TGTGCCAGCAGTTTACCGGGACTACCCTACGAGCAGTACTTC
14	TRBD1	TRBJ1-2	TRBV13	.	CASTGRGQHYGYTF	TGTGCCAGCACCGGGAGGGGGCAGCACTATGGCTACACCTTC
12	.	TRBJ1-6	TRBV27	.	CASRDRNSPLHF	TGTGCCAGCCGCGACAGGAATTCACCCCTCCACTTT
14	.	TRBJ2-5	TRBV5-1	.	CASSLQGSQETQYF	TGCGCCAGCAGCTTGCAGGGGAGCCAAGAGACCCAGTACTTC
15	.	TRBJ1-6	TRBV5-1	once	CASSFWKDDNSPLHF	TGCGCCAGCAGCTTCTGGAAGGACGATAATTCACCCCTCCACTTT
15	TRBD1	TRBJ2-5	TRBV11-3	.	CASSSRWDSQETQYF	TGTGCCAGCAGCTCACGATGGGACAGCCAAGAGACCCAGTACTTC
16	TRBD1	TRBJ2-7	TRBV4-2	.	CASSQDGQGASYEQYF	TGTGCCAGCAGCCAAGATGGACAGGGAGCGTCCTACGAGCAGTACTTC
14	.	TRBJ2-7	TRBV28	.	CASSLTGALNEQYF	TGTGCCAGCAGTTTAACGGGGGCGCTAAACGAGCAGTACTTC
16	.	TRBJ1-1	TRBV16	.	CASSNLNRAQNTEAFF	TGTGCCAGCTCTAACCTTAACCGGGCACAAAACACTGAAGCTTTCTTT
15	.	TRBJ1-5	TRBV11-2	.	CASSLDGLNNQPQHF	TGTGCCAGCAGCTTAGATGGCCTCAATAATCAGCCCCAGCATTTT
17	.	TRBJ1-2	TRBV18	once	CASSPRTSEGRGNGYTF	TGTGCCAGCTCACCCCGAACGTCTGAGGGGCGCGGTAATGGCTACACCTTC
18	.	TRBJ1-2	TRBV10-3	.	CAISESRRQALDYYGYTF	TGTGCCATCAGTGAGTCGAGGCGACAGGCTCTAGATTACTATGGCTACACCTTC
14	.	TRBJ1-2	TRBV27	.	CASSSPGRALGYTF	TGTGCCAGCAGTTCGCCCGGGCGCGCCCTGGGCTACACCTTC